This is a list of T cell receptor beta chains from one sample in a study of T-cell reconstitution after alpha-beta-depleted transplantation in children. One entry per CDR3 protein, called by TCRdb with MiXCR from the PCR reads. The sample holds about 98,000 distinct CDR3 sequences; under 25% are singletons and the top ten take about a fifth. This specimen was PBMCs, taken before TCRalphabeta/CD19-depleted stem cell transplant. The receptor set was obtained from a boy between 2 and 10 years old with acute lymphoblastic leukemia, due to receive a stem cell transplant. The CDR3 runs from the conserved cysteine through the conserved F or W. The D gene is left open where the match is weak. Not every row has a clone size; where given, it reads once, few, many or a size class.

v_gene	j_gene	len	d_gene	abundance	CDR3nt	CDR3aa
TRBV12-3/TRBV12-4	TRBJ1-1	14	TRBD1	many	TGTGCCAGCAGTCCGGGACAGTTGAACACTGAAGCTTTCTTT	CASSPGQLNTEAFF
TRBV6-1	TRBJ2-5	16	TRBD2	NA	TGTGCCAGCATCAGAATGCCTAGCGGAGTTCAAGAGACCCAGTACTTC	CASIRMPSGVQETQYF
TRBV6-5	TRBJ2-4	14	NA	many	TGTGCCAGCAGTTACGGCGTAGCCAAAAACATTCAGTACTTC	CASSYGVAKNIQYF
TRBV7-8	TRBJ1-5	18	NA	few	TGTGCCAGCAGCTTAGCCTCCCTCACTCGGGCCTCCAATCAGCCCCAGCATTTT	CASSLASLTRASNQPQHF
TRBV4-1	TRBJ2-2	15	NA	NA	TGCGCCAGCAGCCAAGTCCCCGGGGTCGTCGGGGAGCTGTTTTTT	CASSQVPGVVGELFF
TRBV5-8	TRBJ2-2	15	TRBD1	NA	TGTGCCAGCAGCTGGACAGGGTTACCCACCGGGGAGCTGTTTTTT	CASSWTGLPTGELFF
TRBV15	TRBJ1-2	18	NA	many	TGTGCCACCAGCAGTGAAGACGGGACCGACCTTAGGGGGTATGGCTACACCTTC	CATSSEDGTDLRGYGYTF
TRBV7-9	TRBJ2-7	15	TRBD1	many	TGTGCCAGCAGCTTAGTAACAGGGGGACTCGACGAGCAGTACTTC	CASSLVTGGLDEQYF
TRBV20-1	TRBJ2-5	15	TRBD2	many	TGCAGTGCTAGCCTTACTAGCGGAGGTTCGGAGACCCAGTACTTC	CSASLTSGGSETQYF
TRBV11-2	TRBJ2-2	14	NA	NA	TGTGCCAGCAGCTTAAATCTGGGCACCGGGGAGCTGTTTTTT	CASSLNLGTGELFF
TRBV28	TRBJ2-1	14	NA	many	TGTGCCAGCATACGGAGGGCCTCCTACAATGAGCAGTTCTTC	CASIRRASYNEQFF
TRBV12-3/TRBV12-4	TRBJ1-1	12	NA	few	TGTGCCAGCAGTTTGACAGGCACTGAAGCTTTCTTT	CASSLTGTEAFF
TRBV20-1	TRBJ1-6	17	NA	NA	TGCAGTGCTAGAGAAGCAGGCTCTAGCTCCTATAATTCACCCCTCCACTTT	CSAREAGSSSYNSPLHF
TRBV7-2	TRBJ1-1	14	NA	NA	TGTGCCAGCAGCAATACACCCCAAGGGACTGAAGCTTTCTTT	CASSNTPQGTEAFF
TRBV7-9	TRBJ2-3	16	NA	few	TGTGCCAGCAGCTCGGATAGCGGAGGGGCCCCAGATACGCAGTATTTT	CASSSDSGGAPDTQYF
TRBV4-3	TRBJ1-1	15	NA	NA	TGCGCCAGCAGCCAAGTCGGGCAAAGGGAGACTGAAGCTTTCTTT	CASSQVGQRETEAFF
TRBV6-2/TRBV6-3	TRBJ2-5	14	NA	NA	TGTGCCAGCAGCAACGCTATGGACGGAGAGACCCAGTACTTC	CASSNAMDGETQYF
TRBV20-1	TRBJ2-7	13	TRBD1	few	TGCAGTGCACGTTTCCAGGGGGCTGGTGAGCAGTACTTC	CSARFQGAGEQYF
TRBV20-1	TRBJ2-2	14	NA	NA	TGCAGTGCTAAATACAGAGGGGACACCGGGGAGCTGTTTTTT	CSAKYRGDTGELFF
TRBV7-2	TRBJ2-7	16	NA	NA	TGTGCCAGCAGCGATCCTCCTGTGGCGGATCGAAGCGAGCAGTACTTC	CASSDPPVADRSEQYF
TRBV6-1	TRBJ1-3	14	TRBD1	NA	TGTGCCAGCAGTCGGGGACAGAGAGGAAACACCATATATTTT	CASSRGQRGNTIYF
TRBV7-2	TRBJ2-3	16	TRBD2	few	TGTGCCAGCAGCTTAGTTCTTAGCGGGATCACAGATACGCAGTATTTT	CASSLVLSGITDTQYF
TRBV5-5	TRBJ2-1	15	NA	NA	TGTGCCAGCATCCCGGGACTCTCCCGGAGGGAAGAGCAGTTCTTC	CASIPGLSRREEQFF
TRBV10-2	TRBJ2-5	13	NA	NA	TGCGCCAGCAGTGAAACAGTCCAAGAGACCCAGTACTTC	CASSETVQETQYF
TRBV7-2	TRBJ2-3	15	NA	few	TGTGCCAGCAGCCCAAGGAGGGTGGCCACAGATACGCAGTATTTT	CASSPRRVATDTQYF
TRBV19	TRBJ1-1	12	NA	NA	TGTGCCAGTAGTATCGGAGGGGTTGAAGCTTTCTTT	CASSIGGVEAFF
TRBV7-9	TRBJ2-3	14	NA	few	TGTGCCAGCAGCTTAGGGCCCCTCATCGAAACGCAGTATTTT	CASSLGPLIETQYF
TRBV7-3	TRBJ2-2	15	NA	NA	TGTGCCAGCAGCTCGACACCACAGGGAACCGGGGAGCTGTTTTTT	CASSSTPQGTGELFF
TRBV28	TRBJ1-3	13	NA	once	TGTGCCGTCGGACGAGACTCTGGAAACACCATATATTTT	CAVGRDSGNTIYF
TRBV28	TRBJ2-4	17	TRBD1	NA	TGTGCCAGCAGTTCCAACGCTGGGACAGGCCCTCAAAACATTCAGTACTTC	CASSSNAGTGPQNIQYF
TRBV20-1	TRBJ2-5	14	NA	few	TGCAGTGCGGACGTTGACAGTAACCAAGAGACCCAGTACTTC	CSADVDSNQETQYF
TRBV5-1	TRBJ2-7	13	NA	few	TGCGCCAGCAGCCCCGGGCCGTCTGAAACCGGGTACTTC	CASSPGPSETGYF
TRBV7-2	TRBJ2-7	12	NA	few	TGTGCCAGCAGCTTAAGGGCGGAGAAGCAGTACTTC	CASSLRAEKQYF
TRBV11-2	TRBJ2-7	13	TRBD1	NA	TGTGCCAGCAGAGGACAGGGAGACGACGAGCAGTACTTC	CASRGQGDDEQYF
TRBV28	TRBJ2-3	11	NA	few	TGTGCCTGCCTTACCGCAGATACGCAGTATTTT	CACLTADTQYF
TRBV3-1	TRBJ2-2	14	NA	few	TGTGCCAGCAGCCCTGAAGTGCCTCCCGGGGAGCTGTTTTTT	CASSPEVPPGELFF
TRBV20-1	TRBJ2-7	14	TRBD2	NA	TGCAGTGCTAGCCATGGGACTAGTAGACACGAGCAGTACTTC	CSASHGTSRHEQYF
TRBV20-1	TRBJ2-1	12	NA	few	TGCAGTGCTAGGGACCAGAACAATGAGCAGTTCTTC	CSARDQNNEQFF